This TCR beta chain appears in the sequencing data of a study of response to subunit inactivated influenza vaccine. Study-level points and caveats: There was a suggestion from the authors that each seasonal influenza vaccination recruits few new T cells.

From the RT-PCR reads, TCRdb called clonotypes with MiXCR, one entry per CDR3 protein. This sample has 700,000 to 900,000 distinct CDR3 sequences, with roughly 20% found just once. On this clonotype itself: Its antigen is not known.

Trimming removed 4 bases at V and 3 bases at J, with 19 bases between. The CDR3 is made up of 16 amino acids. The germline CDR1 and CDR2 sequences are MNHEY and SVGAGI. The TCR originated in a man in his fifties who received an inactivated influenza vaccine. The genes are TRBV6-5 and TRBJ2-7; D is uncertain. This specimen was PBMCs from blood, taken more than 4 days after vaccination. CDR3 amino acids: CASSSLLWESNYEQYF. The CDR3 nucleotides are TGTGCCAGCAGTTCCCTTCTGTGGGAATCTAACTACGAGCAGTACTTC.